This T cell receptor beta chain was identified during a study of blood T cell repertoires in COVID-19. Whole-study context: Nucleic acid was either cDNA or gDNA, and it came from T cells, B-cell-depleted T cells, or PBMCs.

Data came from immunoSEQ multiplex PCR; TCRdb stores just in-frame clones and leaves some out. The table shows 130,000 or so clones, with 60% to 85% occurring only once. The table lists this clone with many counts. The receptor was derived from an elderly man with acute or convalescent COVID-19. Sequencing was performed on peripheral blood.

The CDR3 DNA sequence: TGTGCCAGCAGCTTGGGCGAATGGTACAGGGAAAATGGCTACACCTTC. It codes for CASSLGEWYRENGYTF. The chain has TRBV5-8 and TRBJ1-2, with D perhaps TRBD1 (6 bases). The CDR3 covers 16 residues. The V end lost 0 bases, the J end lost 6 bases, and 18 bases lay between the germline ends. Germline CDR1 is SGHTS and CDR2 is YDEGEE.